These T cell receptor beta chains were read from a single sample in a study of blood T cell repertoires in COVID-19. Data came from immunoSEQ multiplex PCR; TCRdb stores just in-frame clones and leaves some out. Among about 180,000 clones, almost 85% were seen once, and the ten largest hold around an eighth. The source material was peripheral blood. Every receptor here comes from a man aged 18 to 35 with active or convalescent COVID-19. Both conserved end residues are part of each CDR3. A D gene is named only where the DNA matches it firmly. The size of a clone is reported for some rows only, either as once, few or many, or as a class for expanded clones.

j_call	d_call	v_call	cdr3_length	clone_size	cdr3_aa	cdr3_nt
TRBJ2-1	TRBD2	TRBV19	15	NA	CASTLGLAGNDEQFF	TGTGCCAGTACTCTCGGACTAGCGGGAAACGATGAGCAGTTCTTC
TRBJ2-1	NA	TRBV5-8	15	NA	CASSLGSSSYNEQFF	TGTGCCAGCAGCTTGGGGAGTAGCTCCTACAATGAGCAGTTCTTC
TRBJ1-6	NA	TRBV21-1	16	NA	CASSKYFSSYNSPLHF	TGTGCCAGCAGCAAATATTTTAGCTCCTATAATTCACCCCTCCACTTT
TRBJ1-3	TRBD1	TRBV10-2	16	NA	CASDSRGPRSGNTIYF	TGCGCCAGCGACTCCAGGGGGCCACGCTCTGGAAACACCATATATTTT
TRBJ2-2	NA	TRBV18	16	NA	CASSRAVVANTGELFF	TGTGCCAGCTCCAGGGCTGTCGTCGCGAACACCGGGGAGCTGTTTTTT
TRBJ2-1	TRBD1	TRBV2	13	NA	CASAGQGYNEQFF	TGTGCCAGCGCGGGACAGGGTTACAATGAGCAGTTCTTC
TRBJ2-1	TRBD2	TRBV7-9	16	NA	CASSLVPSGEKVEQFF	TGTGCCAGCAGCTTAGTGCCTAGCGGGGAAAAAGTTGAGCAGTTCTTC
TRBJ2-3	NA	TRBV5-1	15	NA	CASSFAGISTDTQYF	TGCGCCAGCAGCTTTGCCGGGATTAGCACAGATACGCAGTATTTT
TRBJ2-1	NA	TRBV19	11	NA	CASSIQNEQFF	TGTGCCAGTAGTATACAAAATGAGCAGTTCTTC
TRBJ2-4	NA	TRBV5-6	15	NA	CASSFQGGRKNIQYF	TGTGCCAGCAGCTTTCAAGGGGGTCGCAAAAACATTCAGTACTTC
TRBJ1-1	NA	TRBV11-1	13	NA	CASSLARGSAAFF	TGTGCCAGCAGCTTAGCGAGAGGGAGCGCAGCTTTCTTT
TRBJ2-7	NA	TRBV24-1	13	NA	CATSDADRYEQYF	TGTGCCACCAGTGACGCAGACAGATACGAGCAGTACTTC
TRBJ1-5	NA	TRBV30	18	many	CAWSVQTVTGGSNQPQHF	TGTGCCTGGAGTGTACAGACAGTGACTGGCGGCAGCAATCAGCCCCAGCATTTT
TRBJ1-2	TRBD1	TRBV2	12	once	CASRAGGNGYTF	TGTGCCAGCAGAGCAGGGGGAAATGGCTACACCTTC
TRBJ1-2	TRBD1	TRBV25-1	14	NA	CASSRDRGGDGYTF	TGTGCCAGCAGCCGGGACAGGGGAGGAGATGGCTACACCTTC
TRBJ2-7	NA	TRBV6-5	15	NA	CASSYGLPATYEQYF	TGTGCCAGCAGTTATGGACTTCCCGCGACATACGAGCAGTACTTC
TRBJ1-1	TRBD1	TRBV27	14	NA	CASSAQQGSGEAFF	TGTGCCAGCAGTGCCCAACAGGGGAGTGGTGAAGCTTTCTTT
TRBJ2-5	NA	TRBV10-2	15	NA	CASREGGAQAETQYF	TGCGCCAGCAGAGAGGGGGGGGCCCAGGCAGAGACCCAGTACTTC
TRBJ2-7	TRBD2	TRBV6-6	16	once	CASSYSAGARTYEQYF	TGTGCCAGCAGTTACTCGGCGGGAGCCCGTACCTACGAGCAGTACTTC
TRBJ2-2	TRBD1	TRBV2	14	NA	CASRAGGVTGELFF	TGTGCCAGCAGGGCAGGGGGTGTTACCGGGGAGCTGTTTTTT
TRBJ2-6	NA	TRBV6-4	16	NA	CASKETESSGANVLTF	TGTGCCAGCAAAGAGACGGAGAGCTCTGGGGCCAACGTCCTGACTTTC
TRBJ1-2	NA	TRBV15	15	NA	CATSSGRGRLAGYTF	TGTGCCACCAGCAGTGGGCGGGGAAGGCTGGCTGGCTACACCTTC
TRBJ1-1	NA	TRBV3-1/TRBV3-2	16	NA	CASSQDGAGMNTEAFF	TGTGCCAGCAGCCAAGATGGGGCAGGGATGAACACTGAAGCTTTCTTT
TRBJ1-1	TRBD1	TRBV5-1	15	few	CASSLDRGLNTEAFF	TGCGCCAGCAGCTTGGACAGGGGGCTGAACACTGAAGCTTTCTTT
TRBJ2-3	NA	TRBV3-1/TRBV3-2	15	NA	CASSPTGASGDTQYF	TGTGCCAGCAGCCCTACAGGAGCCTCGGGAGATACGCAGTATTTT
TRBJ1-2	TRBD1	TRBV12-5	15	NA	CASGLGQGVDYGYTF	TGTGCTAGTGGTTTGGGGCAGGGGGTTGACTATGGCTACACCTTC
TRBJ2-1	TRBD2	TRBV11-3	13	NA	CASSLNGRGEEFF	TGTGCCAGCAGCTTGAATGGGCGGGGGGAGGAGTTCTTC
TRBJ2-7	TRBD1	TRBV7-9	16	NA	CASSLASGTGVYEQYF	TGTGCCAGCAGCTTAGCCTCGGGGACAGGGGTCTACGAGCAGTACTTC
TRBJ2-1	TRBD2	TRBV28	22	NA	CASSPDLWTSGSVRSPYNEQFF	TGTGCCAGCAGTCCCGATCTCTGGACTAGCGGGAGTGTAAGGAGCCCCTACAATGAGCAGTTCTTC
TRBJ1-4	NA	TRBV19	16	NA	CASSIQGSATNEKLFF	TGTGCCAGTAGTATTCAGGGCAGCGCAACTAATGAAAAACTGTTTTTT
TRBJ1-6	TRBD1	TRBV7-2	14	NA	CASSRDRNNSPLHF	TGTGCCAGCAGCAGGGACAGGAATAATTCACCCCTCCACTTT
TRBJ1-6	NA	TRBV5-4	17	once	CASSFYTGRGVFSPLHF	TGTGCCAGCAGCTTTTATACTGGGAGGGGCGTTTTTTCACCCCTCCACTTT
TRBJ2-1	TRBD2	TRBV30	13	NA	CACHSGSGNEQFF	TGTGCCTGCCATAGCGGGAGTGGCAATGAGCAGTTCTTC
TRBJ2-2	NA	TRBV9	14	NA	CASSTGIIAGELFF	TGTGCCAGCAGTACAGGGATAATCGCCGGGGAGCTGTTTTTT
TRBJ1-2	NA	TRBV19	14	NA	CASSMDSANYGYTF	TGTGCCAGTAGTATGGACAGTGCTAACTATGGCTACACCTTC
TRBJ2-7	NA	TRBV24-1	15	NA	CATSDLRRRYYEQYF	TGTGCCACCAGTGATTTGAGGCGGAGGTACTACGAGCAGTACTTC
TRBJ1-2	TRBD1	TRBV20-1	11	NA	CSAGTGVGYTF	TGCAGTGCTGGGACAGGGGTTGGCTACACCTTC
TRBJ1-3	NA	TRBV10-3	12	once	CAISTGLDTIYF	TGTGCCATCAGTACAGGGTTGGACACCATATATTTT
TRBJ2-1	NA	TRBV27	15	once	CASSLSIAGPNEQFF	TGTGCCAGCAGTTTATCCATTGCGGGTCCCAATGAGCAGTTCTTC
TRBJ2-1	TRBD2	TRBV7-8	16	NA	CASSTMTSGLLNEQFF	TGTGCCAGCAGCACCATGACTAGCGGATTACTAAATGAGCAGTTCTTC
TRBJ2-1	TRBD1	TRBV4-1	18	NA	CASSQDWTNRGAKNEQFF	TGCGCCAGCAGCCAAGATTGGACGAACAGGGGTGCGAAAAATGAGCAGTTCTTC
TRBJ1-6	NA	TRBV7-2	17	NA	CASSLIAGFTYNSPLHF	TGTGCCAGCAGCTTAATTGCGGGGTTCACCTATAATTCACCCCTCCACTTT
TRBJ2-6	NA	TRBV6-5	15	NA	CASSSLGSGANVLTF	TGTGCCAGCAGTTCTTTGGGCTCCGGGGCCAACGTCCTGACTTTC
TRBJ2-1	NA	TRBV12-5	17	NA	CASGLAVLPYSYNEQFF	TGTGCTAGTGGTTTAGCGGTCTTGCCCTACTCCTACAATGAGCAGTTCTTC
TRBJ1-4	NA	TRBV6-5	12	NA	CASTGFSEKLFF	TGTGCCAGCACAGGGTTTTCCGAAAAACTGTTTTTT
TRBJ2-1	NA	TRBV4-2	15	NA	CASSHGGSSYNEQFF	TGTGCCAGCAGCCATGGGGGGAGCTCCTACAATGAGCAGTTCTTC
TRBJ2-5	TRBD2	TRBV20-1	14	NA	CSASLLAGEETQYF	TGCAGTGCTAGTCTATTGGCGGGGGAAGAGACCCAGTACTTC